This entry features one T cell receptor beta chain sequence. The data belong to a study of T cell changes during pregnancy in multiple sclerosis. Method: immunoSEQ multiplex PCR; TCRdb's copy keeps in-frame clones and lacks some. The sample holds about 44,000 clones, roughly 92% seen once. V dropped 4 bases and J dropped 3; count of bases not matched to a gene: 10. The CDR3 spans 16 residues. Germline V gene sequence: CDR1 SEHNR, CDR2 FQNEAQ (reference sequence). The sequences come from CD4+ T cells from peripheral blood mononuclear cells, collected in the first trimester of pregnancy. This rearrangement joins TRBV7-9 to TRBJ2-5, with TRBD1 identical over 8 bases. This receptor was obtained from a female donor with multiple sclerosis, enrolled in a pregnancy study. The CDR3 sequence is CASSWGSGQEKETQYF. The CDR3 nucleotides are TGTGCCAGCAGCTGGGGGTCGGGACAGGAAAAAGAGACCCAGTACTTC.